These T cell receptor beta chains were read from a single sample in a study of blood T cell repertoires in COVID-19. The assay was immunoSEQ multiplex PCR, and TCRdb's table has in-frame clones only and misses some. The table lists 50,000 to 60,000 clones, roughly nine tenths of them singletons, with about 29% in the top ten. Material for sequencing was peripheral blood. Receptor source: a human donor in a cohort sampled during active COVID-19. CDR3s include the opening cysteine and the closing phenylalanine or tryptophan. Fields, in order: V gene, J gene, D gene, clone size, CDR3 protein, CDR3 DNA. D genes are given only for firm matches. Rows may omit the clone size; those that give it use once, few, many or a size class.

TRBV7-8	TRBJ2-5	NA	NA	CASSSTETQYF	TGTGCCAGCAGCTCTACCGAGACCCAGTACTTC
TRBV24-1	TRBJ2-1	TRBD2	once	CATSALSASGGPPINEQFF	TGTGCCACCAGTGCCCTGTCGGCTAGCGGGGGCCCTCCCATCAATGAGCAGTTCTTC
TRBV19	TRBJ1-2	TRBD1	NA	CASSIDRGNYGYTF	TGTGCCAGTAGTATAGACAGGGGGAACTATGGCTACACCTTC
TRBV9	TRBJ1-3	NA	NA	CASSPQGTGNTIYF	TGTGCCAGCAGCCCACAGGGTACTGGAAACACCATATATTTT
TRBV10-3	TRBJ1-4	NA	NA	CAISEIGGLNEKLFF	TGTGCCATCAGTGAGATAGGCGGTTTAAATGAAAAACTGTTTTTT
TRBV27	TRBJ2-1	TRBD2	NA	CASRVAGDYNEQFF	TGTGCCAGCAGGGTCGCGGGGGACTACAATGAGCAGTTCTTC
TRBV9	TRBJ2-2	TRBD1	NA	CASSSQRDRENTGELFF	TGTGCCAGCAGCTCCCAGCGGGACAGGGAGAACACCGGGGAGCTGTTTTTT
TRBV5-1	TRBJ1-1	TRBD1	NA	CASSPWGTGAEAFF	TGCGCCAGCAGCCCCTGGGGGACAGGCGCTGAAGCTTTCTTT
TRBV19	TRBJ1-1	TRBD1	NA	CASTARDRPTEAFF	TGTGCCAGTACCGCGCGGGACAGGCCCACTGAAGCTTTCTTT
TRBV3-1/TRBV3-2	TRBJ1-6	TRBD1	NA	CASSHPGTGGNPYNSPLHF	TGTGCCAGCAGCCATCCTGGGACAGGGGGAAACCCCTATAATTCACCCCTCCACTTT
TRBV6-5	TRBJ2-3	NA	NA	CASSYGVARADTQYF	TGTGCCAGCAGTTACGGGGTAGCGAGGGCAGATACGCAGTATTTT
TRBV15	TRBJ2-1	TRBD2	NA	CATSRDRSGSYEQFF	TGTGCCACCAGCAGAGATAGAAGCGGGAGTTATGAGCAGTTCTTC
TRBV11-2	TRBJ1-6	NA	NA	CASSIQGTYNSPLHF	TGTGCCAGCAGCATCCAGGGAACCTATAATTCACCCCTCCACTTT
TRBV28	TRBJ2-2	NA	NA	CASMWRTANTGELFF	TGTGCCAGCATGTGGAGGACGGCGAACACCGGGGAGCTGTTTTTT
TRBV30	TRBJ1-3	NA	NA	CAWSGGDGNTIYF	TGTGCCTGGAGTGGGGGGGATGGAAACACCATATATTTT
TRBV7-2	TRBJ2-3	NA	NA	CASSLGAGTDTQYF	TGTGCCAGCAGCTTAGGTGCAGGCACAGATACGCAGTATTTT
TRBV10-3	TRBJ2-3	NA	NA	CAIGRDRVGTDTQYF	TGTGCCATCGGCAGGGATCGGGTTGGCACAGATACGCAGTATTTT
TRBV18	TRBJ1-2	TRBD1	NA	CASSLGQRNYGYTF	TGTGCCAGCTCACTGGGACAGAGAAACTATGGCTACACCTTC
TRBV11-2	TRBJ2-5	TRBD2	NA	CASTKMGGLETQYF	TGTGCCAGCACCAAAATGGGGGGGTTGGAGACCCAGTACTTC
TRBV11-2	TRBJ2-1	NA	NA	CASSLDGSTYNEQFF	TGTGCCAGCAGCTTAGACGGGAGTACCTACAATGAGCAGTTCTTC
TRBV3-1/TRBV3-2	TRBJ2-3	NA	NA	CASSQEVRADTQYF	TGTGCCAGCAGCCAAGAAGTCAGGGCGGATACGCAGTATTTT
TRBV9	TRBJ1-1	NA	NA	CASSVATGREEAFF	TGTGCCAGCAGCGTAGCTACAGGCAGGGAGGAGGCTTTCTTT
TRBV28	TRBJ2-2	NA	NA	CALKAGSNTGELFF	TGTGCCCTTAAGGCAGGCTCGAACACCGGGGAGCTGTTTTTT
TRBV19	TRBJ1-6	NA	NA	CASSGMGGSPLHF	TGTGCCAGTAGTGGCATGGGGGGATCACCCCTCCACTTT
TRBV4-1	TRBJ2-3	TRBD1	NA	CASSSRFSGQGLTDTQYF	TGCGCCAGCAGCTCCCGCTTTTCGGGACAGGGTTTAACAGATACGCAGTATTTT
TRBV7-3	TRBJ2-1	TRBD2	NA	CASSTGLAGLYNEQFF	TGTGCCAGCAGCACCGGACTAGCGGGGCTATACAATGAGCAGTTCTTC
TRBV3-1/TRBV3-2	TRBJ1-1	NA	NA	CASSQSRGTEAFF	TGTGCCAGCAGCCAAAGCAGGGGTACTGAAGCTTTCTTT
TRBV24-1	TRBJ2-6	NA	NA	CATSDISAGANVLTF	TGTGCCACCAGTGATATCAGTGCTGGGGCCAACGTCCTGACTTTC
TRBV7-6	TRBJ2-5	TRBD2	NA	CASSNPGTSGETQYF	TGTGCCAGCAGCAACCCGGGGACTAGCGGAGAGACCCAGTACTTC
TRBV9	TRBJ2-2	NA	NA	CASSVRQTGELFF	TGTGCCAGCAGCGTTAGACAGACCGGGGAGCTGTTTTTT
TRBV19	TRBJ1-1	TRBD1	NA	CASQGRGMNTEAFF	TGTGCCAGTCAGGGCAGGGGGATGAACACTGAAGCTTTCTTT
TRBV5-1	TRBJ2-1	TRBD2	once	CARGGGQSYNEQFF	TGCGCCCGCGGGGGGGGGCAGTCCTACAATGAGCAGTTCTTC
TRBV7-3	TRBJ2-1	TRBD1	NA	CASSAKAGTGKNEQFF	TGTGCCAGCAGCGCAAAGGCCGGGACAGGGAAGAATGAGCAGTTCTTC
TRBV2	TRBJ1-1	TRBD1	once	CASSGKGQGVWAMNTEAFF	TGTGCCAGCAGTGGAAAAGGGCAGGGGGTGTGGGCGATGAACACTGAAGCTTTCTTT
TRBV29-1	TRBJ2-1	TRBD1	NA	CSVWTGGSYNEQFF	TGCAGCGTTTGGACAGGGGGATCCTACAATGAGCAGTTCTTC
TRBV10-3	TRBJ1-5	NA	NA	CAISGGNSNQPQHF	TGTGCCATCAGCGGGGGGAATAGCAATCAGCCCCAGCATTTT
TRBV18	TRBJ1-4	NA	NA	CASSPRAGEKLFF	TGTGCCAGCTCACCACGGGCTGGTGAAAAACTGTTTTTT
TRBV7-9	TRBJ2-3	NA	once	CASSRLGGGTTDTQYF	TGTGCCAGCAGCCGACTAGGGGGCGGGACAACAGATACGCAGTATTTT
TRBV11-3	TRBJ1-1	TRBD1	NA	CASSPIGQGGSTEAFF	TGTGCCAGCAGCCCAATCGGACAGGGGGGAAGCACTGAAGCTTTCTTT
TRBV27	TRBJ1-5	NA	few	CATRSGGGAYQPQHF	TGTGCCACCCGGTCCGGAGGCGGCGCTTATCAGCCCCAGCATTTT